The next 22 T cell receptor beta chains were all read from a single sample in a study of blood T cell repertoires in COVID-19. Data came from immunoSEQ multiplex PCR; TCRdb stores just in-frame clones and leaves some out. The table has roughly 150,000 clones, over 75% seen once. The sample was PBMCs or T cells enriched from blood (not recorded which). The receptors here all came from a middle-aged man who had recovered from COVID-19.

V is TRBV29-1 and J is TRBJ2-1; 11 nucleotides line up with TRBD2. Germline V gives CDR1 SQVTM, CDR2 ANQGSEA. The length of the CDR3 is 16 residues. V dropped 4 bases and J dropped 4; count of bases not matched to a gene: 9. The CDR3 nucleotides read TGCAGCGTTGTCGGCAGACTAGCGGGGATTTACAATGAGCAGTTCTTC. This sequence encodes CSVVGRLAGIYNEQFF.

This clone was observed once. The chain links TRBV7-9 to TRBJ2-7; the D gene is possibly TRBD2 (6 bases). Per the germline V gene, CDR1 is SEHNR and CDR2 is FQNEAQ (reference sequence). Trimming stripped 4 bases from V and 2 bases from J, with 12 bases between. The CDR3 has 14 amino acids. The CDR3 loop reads CASSSRDFAYEQYF. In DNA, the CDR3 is TGTGCCAGCAGCTCTCGGGACTTTGCCTACGAGCAGTACTTC.

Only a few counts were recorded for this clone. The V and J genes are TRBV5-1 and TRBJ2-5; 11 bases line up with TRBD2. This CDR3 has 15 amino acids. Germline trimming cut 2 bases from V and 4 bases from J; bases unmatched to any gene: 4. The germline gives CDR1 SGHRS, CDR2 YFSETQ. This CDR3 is CASSFSGGAGETQYF. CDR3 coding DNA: TGCGCCAGCAGCTTTAGCGGGGGGGCCGGAGAGACCCAGTACTTC.

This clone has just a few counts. CDR3: CASSLSYGANTGELFF. The CDR3 coding sequence is TGCGCCAGCAGTCTTTCATACGGTGCGAACACCGGGGAGCTGTTTTTT. This rearrangement joins TRBV5-1 to TRBJ2-2; D remains ambiguous. This CDR3 is built from 16 residues. Germline CDR1 is SGHRS and CDR2 is YFSETQ. The ends were cut back, 5 bases at V and 0 bases at J, with 14 bases in the middle.

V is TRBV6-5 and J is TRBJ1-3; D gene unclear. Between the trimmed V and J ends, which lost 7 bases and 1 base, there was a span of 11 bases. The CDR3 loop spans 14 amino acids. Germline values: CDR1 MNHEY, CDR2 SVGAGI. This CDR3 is CASKVGESGNTIYF. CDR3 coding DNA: TGTGCCAGCAAGGTCGGGGAGTCTGGAAACACCATATATTTT.

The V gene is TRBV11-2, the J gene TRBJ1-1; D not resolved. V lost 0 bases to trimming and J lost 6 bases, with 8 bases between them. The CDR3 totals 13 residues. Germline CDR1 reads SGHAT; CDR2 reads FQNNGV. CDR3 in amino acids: CASSLEGGPEAFF. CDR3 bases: TGTGCCAGCAGCTTAGAAGGAGGTCCTGAAGCTTTCTTT. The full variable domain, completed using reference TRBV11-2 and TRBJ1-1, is EAGVAQSPRYKIIEKRQSVAFWCNPISGHATLYWYQQILGQGPKLLIQFQNNGVVDDSQLPKDRFSAERLKGVDSTLKIQPAKLEDSAVYLCASSLEGGPEAFFGQGTRLTVV.

The CDR3 sequence: CASNDGGHNQPQHF. The CDR3 nucleotides are TGTGCCAGCAACGACGGGGGGCATAATCAGCCCCAGCATTTT. V gene TRBV27 combines with J gene TRBJ1-5, with D perhaps matching TRBD1 (6 bases). The CDR3 has 14 residues. Trimming shortened V by 7 bases and J by 4 bases, and 14 bases separated the two germline ends. Germline CDR1 is MNHEY and CDR2 is SMNVEV (reference sequence).

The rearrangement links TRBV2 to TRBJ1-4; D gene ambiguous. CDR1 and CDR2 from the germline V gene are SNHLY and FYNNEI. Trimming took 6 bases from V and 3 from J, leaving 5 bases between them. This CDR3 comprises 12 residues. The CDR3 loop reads CASRRANEKLFF. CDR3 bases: TGTGCCAGCAGGCGGGCTAATGAAAAACTGTTTTTT.

The CDR3 DNA sequence: TGTGCCAGCAGCCGGGACAGGGCTCAAGAGACCCAGTACTTC. Protein product: CASSRDRAQETQYF. V gene TRBV3-1 (or the pseudogene TRBV3-2) combines with J gene TRBJ2-5; 9 bases are a match to TRBD1. CDR1 is LGHDT and CDR2 is YNNKEL in the germline V gene (reference sequence). V shed 4 bases, J shed 2 bases, and the junction held 2 bases outside the gene matches. The CDR3 totals 14 residues.

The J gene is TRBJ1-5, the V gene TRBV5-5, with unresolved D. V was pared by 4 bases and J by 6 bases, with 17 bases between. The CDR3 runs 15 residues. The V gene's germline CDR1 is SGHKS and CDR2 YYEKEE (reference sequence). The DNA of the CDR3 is TGTGCCAGCAGCCCGACGCCGGGTCGCAGTCAGCCCCAGCATTTT. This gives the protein CASSPTPGRSQPQHF.

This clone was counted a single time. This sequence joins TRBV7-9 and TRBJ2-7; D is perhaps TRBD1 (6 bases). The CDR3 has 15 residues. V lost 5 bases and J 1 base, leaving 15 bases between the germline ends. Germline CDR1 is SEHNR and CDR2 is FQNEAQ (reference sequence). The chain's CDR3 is CASSPQLTGSYEQYF. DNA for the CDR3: TGTGCCAGCAGCCCCCAGCTGACAGGATCCTACGAGCAGTACTTC.

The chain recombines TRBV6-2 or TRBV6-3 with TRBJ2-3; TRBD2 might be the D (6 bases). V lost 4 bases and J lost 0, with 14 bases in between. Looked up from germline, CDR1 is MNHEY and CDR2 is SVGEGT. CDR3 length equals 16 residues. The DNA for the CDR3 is TGTGCCAGCAGTTTTTCGTCGGAGGGGAGCACAGATACGCAGTATTTT. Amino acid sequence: CASSFSSEGSTDTQYF.

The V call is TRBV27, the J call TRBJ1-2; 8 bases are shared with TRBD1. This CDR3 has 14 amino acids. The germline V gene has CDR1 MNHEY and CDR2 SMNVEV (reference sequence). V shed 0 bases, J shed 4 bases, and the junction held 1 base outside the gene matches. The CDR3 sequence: CASSLSGTGYGYTF. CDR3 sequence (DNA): TGTGCCAGCAGTTTATCGGGGACAGGCTATGGCTACACCTTC.

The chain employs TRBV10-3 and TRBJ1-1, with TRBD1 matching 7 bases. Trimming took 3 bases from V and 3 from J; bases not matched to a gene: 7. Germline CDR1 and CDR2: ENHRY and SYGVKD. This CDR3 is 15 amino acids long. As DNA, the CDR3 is TGTGCCATCAGTGAAGTGTCCACAGGGGACACTGAAGCTTTCTTT. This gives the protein CAISEVSTGDTEAFF.

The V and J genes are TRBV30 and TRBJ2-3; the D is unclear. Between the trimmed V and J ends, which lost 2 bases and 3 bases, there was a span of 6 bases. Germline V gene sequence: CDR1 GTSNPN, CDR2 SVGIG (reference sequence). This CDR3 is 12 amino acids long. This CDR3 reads CAWSTLTDTQYF. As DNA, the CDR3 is TGTGCCTGGAGTACTCTTACAGATACGCAGTATTTT.

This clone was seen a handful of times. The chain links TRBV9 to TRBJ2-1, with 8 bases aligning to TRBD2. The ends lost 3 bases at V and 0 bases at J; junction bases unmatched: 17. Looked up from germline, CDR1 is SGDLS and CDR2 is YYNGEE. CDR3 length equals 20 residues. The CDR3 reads CASSGDPLAGGSSSYNEQFF. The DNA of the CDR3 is TGTGCCAGCAGCGGAGATCCACTGGCGGGGGGTTCCAGCTCCTACAATGAGCAGTTCTTC.

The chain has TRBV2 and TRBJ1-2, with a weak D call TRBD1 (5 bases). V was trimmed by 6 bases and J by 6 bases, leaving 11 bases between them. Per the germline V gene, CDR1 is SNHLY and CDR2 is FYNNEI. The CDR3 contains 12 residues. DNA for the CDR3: TGTGCCAGCAGAGGGGACTTCGATGGCTACACCTTC. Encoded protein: CASRGDFDGYTF.

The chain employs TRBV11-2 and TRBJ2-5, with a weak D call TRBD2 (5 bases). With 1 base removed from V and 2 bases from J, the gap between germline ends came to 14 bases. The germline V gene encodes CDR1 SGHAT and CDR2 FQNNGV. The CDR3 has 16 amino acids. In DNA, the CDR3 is TGTGCCAGCAGCTTAGGGGCAGGACTCGGGCAAGAGACCCAGTACTTC. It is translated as CASSLGAGLGQETQYF. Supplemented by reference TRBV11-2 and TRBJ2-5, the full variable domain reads EAGVAQSPRYKIIEKRQSVAFWCNPISGHATLYWYQQILGQGPKLLIQFQNNGVVDDSQLPKDRFSAERLKGVDSTLKIQPAKLEDSAVYLCASSLGAGLGQETQYFGPGTRLLVL.

The chain's CDR3 is CASNLGPRMNTEAFF. In DNA, the CDR3 is TGTGCCAGCAATTTGGGCCCCAGGATGAACACTGAAGCTTTCTTT. J is TRBJ1-1 and V is TRBV2; D gene uncertain. V lost 7 bases and J 0 bases, leaving 15 bases between the germline ends. The CDR3 runs to 15 residues. Germline lookup yields CDR1 SNHLY and CDR2 FYNNEI.

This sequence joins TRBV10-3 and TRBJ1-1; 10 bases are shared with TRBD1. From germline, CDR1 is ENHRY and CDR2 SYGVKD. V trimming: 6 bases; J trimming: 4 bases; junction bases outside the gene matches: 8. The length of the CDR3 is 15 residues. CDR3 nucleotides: TGTGCCATCAGAGGGACAGGGGAAGGGGGCACTGAAGCTTTCTTT. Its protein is CAIRGTGEGGTEAFF.

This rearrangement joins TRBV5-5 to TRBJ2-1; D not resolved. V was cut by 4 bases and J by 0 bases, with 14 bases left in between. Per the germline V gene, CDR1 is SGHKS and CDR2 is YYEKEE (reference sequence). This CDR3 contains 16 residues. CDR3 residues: CASSPARWSSYNEQFF. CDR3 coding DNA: TGTGCCAGCAGCCCCGCCCGGTGGAGCTCCTACAATGAGCAGTTCTTC.

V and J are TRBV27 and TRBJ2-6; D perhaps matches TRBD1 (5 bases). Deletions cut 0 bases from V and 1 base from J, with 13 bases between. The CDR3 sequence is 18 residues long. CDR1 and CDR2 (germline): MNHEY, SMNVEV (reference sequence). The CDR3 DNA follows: TGTGCCAGCAGTTTATCTCTGGACATCTCTTCTGGGGCCAACGTCCTGACTTTC. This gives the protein CASSLSLDISSGANVLTF. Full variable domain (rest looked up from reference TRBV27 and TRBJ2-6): EAQVTQNPRYLITVTGKKLTVTCSQNMNHEYMSWYRQDPGLGLRQIYYSMNVEVTDKGDVPEGYKVSRKEKRNFPLILESPSPNQTSLYFCASSLSLDISSGANVLTFGAGSRLTVL.